This T cell receptor beta chain derives from a study of vaccination and CD4 T cells after COVID-19. Overall study results and limits: When vaccine-specific clones from convalescent patients were examined, 304 of 307 were spike mono-reactive.

Oncomine TCR Beta short-read sequencing was applied to DNA from cultured CD4+ T cells. CD4+ T cells were cultured, and genomic DNA was extracted from them. A single record per CDR3 protein comes from TCRdb applying MiXCR to the PCR reads. The profile shows some 23,000 distinct CDR3 sequences, around 43% of them singletons. Regarding treatment: approximately 11-day PBMC culture with coronavirus spike peptide pools or control peptides (ViraFEST assay). Culture conditions combined around 2 million PBMCs per well with 8.5 to 10 IU/ml IL-2 and roughly 10 ug/ml peptide pools. The V and J ends lost 3 bases and 2 bases, in that order; junction bases with no gene match: 8. From germline, CDR1 is SGHVS and CDR2 FNYEAQ. This CDR3 has 17 residues. Points on this clonotype: What it binds is not known.

Sequencing used CD4+ T cells from blood, cultured in vitro, obtained before SARS-CoV-2 vaccination. The chain employs TRBV7-6 and TRBJ2-3, with 10 bases fitting TRBD2. The clonotype was recovered from a human donor who received a COVID-19 vaccine. The DNA of the CDR3 is TGTGCCAGCAGCTTTTCTCCTAGCGGGGGTGCCACAGATACGCAGTATTTT. Translated, it gives CASSFSPSGGATDTQYF.